Sequencing of this TCR beta chain was carried out in a study of T cells expressing NK-cell markers. Study summary: The study drew TCR beta repertoires from sorted CD3+CD56+NKG2C+, CD3+CD56+NKG2C- and CD3+CD56-NKG2C+ T cells. Seven of the eight sequenced donors were classified as HCMV-seropositive, and one was classified as seronegative. Regarding the study as a whole: The CD3+CD56-NKG2C+ fraction of several donors was also led by these clonotypes. A handful of donors had dominant NKG2C+ clonotypes that comprised about 1.0-8% of their CD8+ T cells.

A note on this clonotype: Its target is not known.

After re-calling the 5' RACE reads, TCRdb lists one entry per CDR3 protein, DNA absent. Here the sample table reports some 500,000 distinct CDR3 sequences. The clonotype was recovered from a woman aged 45-65 years in good health. Sequenced material: blood T cells: a sorted CD56 or NKG2C T cell subset, CD4+ or CD8+ T cells, or bulk PBMC T cells (not recorded which).

The CDR3 here is CATSDTVRNQPQHF. This chain links TRBV24-1 with TRBJ1-5. Germline CDR1 is KGHDR and CDR2 is SFDVKD. The CDR3 loop spans 14 amino acids.